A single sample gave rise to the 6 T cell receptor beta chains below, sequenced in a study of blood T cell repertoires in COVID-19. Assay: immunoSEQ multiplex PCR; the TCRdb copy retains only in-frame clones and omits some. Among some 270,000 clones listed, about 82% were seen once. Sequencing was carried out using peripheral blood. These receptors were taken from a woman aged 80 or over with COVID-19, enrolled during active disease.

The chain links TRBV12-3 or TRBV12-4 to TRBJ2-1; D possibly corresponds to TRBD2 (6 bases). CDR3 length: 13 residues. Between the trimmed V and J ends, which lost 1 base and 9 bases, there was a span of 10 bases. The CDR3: CASSLGVGGEQFF. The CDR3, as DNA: TGTGCCAGCAGTTTAGGGGTCGGGGGTGAGCAGTTCTTC.

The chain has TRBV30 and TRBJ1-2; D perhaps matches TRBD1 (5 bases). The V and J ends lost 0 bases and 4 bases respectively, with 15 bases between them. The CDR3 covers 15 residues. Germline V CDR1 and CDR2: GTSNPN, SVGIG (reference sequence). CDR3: CAWSVRKGVGYGYTF. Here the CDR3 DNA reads TGTGCCTGGAGTGTACGAAAAGGGGTTGGCTATGGCTACACCTTC.

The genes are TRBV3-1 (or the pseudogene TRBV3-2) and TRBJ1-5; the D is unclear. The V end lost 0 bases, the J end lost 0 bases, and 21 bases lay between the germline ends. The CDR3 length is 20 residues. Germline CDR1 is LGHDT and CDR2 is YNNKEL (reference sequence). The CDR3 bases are TGTGCCAGCAGCCAAGATCTACCGACTATCAGCTTATATAGCAATCAGCCCCAGCATTTT. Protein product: CASSQDLPTISLYSNQPQHF.

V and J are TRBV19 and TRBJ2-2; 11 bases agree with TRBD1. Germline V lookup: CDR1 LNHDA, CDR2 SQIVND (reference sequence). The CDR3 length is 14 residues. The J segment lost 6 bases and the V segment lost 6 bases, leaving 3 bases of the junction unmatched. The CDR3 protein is CASRRDRGSGELFF. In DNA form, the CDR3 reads TGTGCCAGTAGGCGGGACAGGGGGTCCGGGGAGCTGTTTTTT. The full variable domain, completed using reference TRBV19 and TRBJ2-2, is DGGITQSPKYLFRKEGQNVTLSCEQNLNHDAMYWYRQDPGQGLRLIYYSQIVNDFQKGDIAEGYSVSREKKESFPLTVTSAQKNPTAFYLCASRRDRGSGELFFGEGSRLTVL.

In nucleotides, the CDR3 is TGTGCCAGTACCATAGGGACTACGCCAGATACGCAGTATTTT. This encodes CASTIGTTPDTQYF. The gene calls are TRBV19 and TRBJ2-3, with 7 bases fitting TRBD2. The germline V gene encodes CDR1 LNHDA and CDR2 SQIVND (reference sequence). This CDR3 has 14 residues. V shed 7 bases, J shed 4 bases, and the junction held 8 bases outside the gene matches.

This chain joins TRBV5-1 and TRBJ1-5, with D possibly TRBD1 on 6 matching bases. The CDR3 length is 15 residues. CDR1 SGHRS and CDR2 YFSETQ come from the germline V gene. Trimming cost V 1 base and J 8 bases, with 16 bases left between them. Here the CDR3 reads CASSLMGARVEPQHF. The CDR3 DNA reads TGCGCCAGCAGCTTGATGGGGGCCCGGGTTGAGCCCCAGCATTTT.